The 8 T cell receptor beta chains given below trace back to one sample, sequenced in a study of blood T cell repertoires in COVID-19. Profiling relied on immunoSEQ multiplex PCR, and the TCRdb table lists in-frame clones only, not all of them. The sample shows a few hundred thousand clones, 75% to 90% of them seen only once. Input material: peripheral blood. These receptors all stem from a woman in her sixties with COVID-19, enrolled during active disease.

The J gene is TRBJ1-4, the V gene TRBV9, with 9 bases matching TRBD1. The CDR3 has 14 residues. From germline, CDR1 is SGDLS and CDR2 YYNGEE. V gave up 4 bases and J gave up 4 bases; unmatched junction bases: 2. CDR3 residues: CASSSTGGNEKLFF. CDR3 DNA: TGTGCCAGCAGCTCGACAGGGGGTAATGAAAAACTGTTTTTT.

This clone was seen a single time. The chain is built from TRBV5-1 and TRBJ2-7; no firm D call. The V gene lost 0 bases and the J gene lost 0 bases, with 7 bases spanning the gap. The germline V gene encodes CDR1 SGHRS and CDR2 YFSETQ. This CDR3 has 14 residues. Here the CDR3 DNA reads TGCGCCAGCAGCTTGGCCAGTAACTCCTACGAGCAGTACTTC. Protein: CASSLASNSYEQYF.

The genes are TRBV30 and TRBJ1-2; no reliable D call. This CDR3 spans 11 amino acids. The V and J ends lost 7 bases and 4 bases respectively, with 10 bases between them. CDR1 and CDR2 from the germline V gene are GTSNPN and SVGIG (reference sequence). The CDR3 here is CAFNSFYGYTF. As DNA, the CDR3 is TGTGCCTTTAACAGCTTCTATGGCTACACCTTC.

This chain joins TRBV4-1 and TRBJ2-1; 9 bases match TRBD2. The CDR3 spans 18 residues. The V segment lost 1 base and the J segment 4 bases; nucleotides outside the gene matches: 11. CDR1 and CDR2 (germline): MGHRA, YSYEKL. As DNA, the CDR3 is TGCGCCAGCAGCCAAGCGATAGCGGGGGCCGGAATATACAATGAGCAGTTCTTC. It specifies CASSQAIAGAGIYNEQFF.

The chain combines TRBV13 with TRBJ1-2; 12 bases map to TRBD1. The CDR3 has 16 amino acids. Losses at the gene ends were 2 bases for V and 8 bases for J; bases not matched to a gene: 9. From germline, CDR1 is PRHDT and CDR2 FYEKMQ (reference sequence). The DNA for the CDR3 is TGTGCCAGCAGCTTATGGGACAGGGGGCGGTTGTTGGGCTACACCTTC. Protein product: CASSLWDRGRLLGYTF. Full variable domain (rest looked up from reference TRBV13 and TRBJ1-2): AAGVIQSPRHLIKEKRETATLKCYPIPRHDTVYWYQQGPGQDPQFLISFYEKMQSDKGSIPDRFSAQQFSDYHSELNMSSLELGDSALYFCASSLWDRGRLLGYTFGSGTRLTVV.

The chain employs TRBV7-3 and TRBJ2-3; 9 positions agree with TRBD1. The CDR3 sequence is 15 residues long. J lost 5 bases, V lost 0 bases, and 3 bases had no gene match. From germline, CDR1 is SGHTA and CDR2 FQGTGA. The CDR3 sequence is CASSLTGQGVDTQYF. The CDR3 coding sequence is TGTGCCAGCAGCTTAACGGGACAGGGAGTAGATACGCAGTATTTT.

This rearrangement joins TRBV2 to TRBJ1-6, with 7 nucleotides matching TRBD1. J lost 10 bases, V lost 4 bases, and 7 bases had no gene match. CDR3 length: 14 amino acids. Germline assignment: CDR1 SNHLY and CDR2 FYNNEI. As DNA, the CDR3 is TGTGCCAGCAGTGTGCGACAGGGTGGATCACCCCTCCACTTT. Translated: CASSVRQGGSPLHF.

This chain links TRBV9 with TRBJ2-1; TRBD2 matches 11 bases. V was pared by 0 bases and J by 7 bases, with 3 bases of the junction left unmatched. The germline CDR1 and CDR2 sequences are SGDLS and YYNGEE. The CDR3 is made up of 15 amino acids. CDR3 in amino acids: CASSVALAGGNEQFF. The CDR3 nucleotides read TGTGCCAGCAGCGTAGCCCTAGCGGGGGGTAATGAGCAGTTCTTC.